The following is a T cell receptor (beta chain) sequence with its context. Antigen: not known. These data belong to a study of T cell responses to AZD1222 COVID-19 vaccine. The CDR3 totals 14 residues. With 2 bases removed from V and 5 bases from J, the gap between germline ends came to 12 bases. CDR1 is KGHSH and CDR2 is LQKENI in the germline V gene. Data came from immunoSEQ multiplex PCR; TCRdb stores just in-frame clones and leaves some out. The data contain almost 70,000 clones, about 80% of them singletons. Whole-study findings and limits: Unmutated variant regions are reportedly the target of nearly half of TCRs that are spike-specific. Two AZD1222 administrations were followed by greater Spike-specific TCR breadth and depth.

The specimen comprised peripheral blood, sampled 28 days after the second AZD1222 dose. This chain connects TRBV18 to TRBJ1-2, with D perhaps matching TRBD1 (6 bases). This receptor was obtained from an adult who received the AZD1222 COVID-19 vaccine. CDR3 region: CASSPSKGTYGYTF. The CDR3 nucleotides are TGTGCCAGCTCACCAAGTAAGGGGACATATGGCTACACCTTC.